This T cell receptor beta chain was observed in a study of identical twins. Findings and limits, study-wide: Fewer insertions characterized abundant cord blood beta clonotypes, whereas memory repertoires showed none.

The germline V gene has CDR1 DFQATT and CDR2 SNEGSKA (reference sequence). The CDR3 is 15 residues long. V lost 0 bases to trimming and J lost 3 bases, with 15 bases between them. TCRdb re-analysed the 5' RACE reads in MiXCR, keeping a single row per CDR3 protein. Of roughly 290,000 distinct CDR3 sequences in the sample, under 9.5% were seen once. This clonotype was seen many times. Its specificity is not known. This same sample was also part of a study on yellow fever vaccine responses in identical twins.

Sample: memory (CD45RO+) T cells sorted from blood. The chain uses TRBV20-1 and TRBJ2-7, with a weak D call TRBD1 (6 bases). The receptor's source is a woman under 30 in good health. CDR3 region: CSARDATGHLYEQYF. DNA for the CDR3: TGCAGTGCTAGAGACGCCACGGGACACCTCTACGAGCAGTACTTC.